The clone carrying this T cell receptor beta chain was counted a few times. Its antigen is undetermined. The data were taken from a study of T-cell reconstitution after alpha-beta-depleted transplantation in children. Unique molecular identifiers tagged the TCRbeta library. TCRdb redid the calling of the PCR reads with MiXCR, one entry per CDR3 protein. The table has 800,000 to 1,000,000 distinct CDR3 sequences, roughly 31% seen once; the top ten hold roughly 31%. General study points: It was reported that alpha-beta T cells came from several hundred expanded graft clones (about two months after transplant).

CDR1 SGHRS and CDR2 YFSETQ come from the germline V gene. The V end lost 3 bases, the J end lost 11 bases, and 18 bases lay between the germline ends. CDR3 length equals 14 residues. The receptor comes from a boy under three years old who had a stem cell transplant for SCID, so the T cells may come from the graft donor. The rearrangement uses TRBV5-1 and TRBJ1-5; no clear D. This specimen was PBMCs, mostly from graft donor cells, taken 360 days after TCRalphabeta/CD19-depleted stem cell transplant. The CDR3 loop reads CASSWEGGPGAQHF. The CDR3 DNA reads as TGCGCCAGCAGCTGGGAGGGCGGCCCTGGGGCCCAGCATTTT. Using reference TRBV5-1 and TRBJ1-5 for the parts outside the CDR3, the full variable domain is KAGVTQTPRYLIKTRGQQVTLSCSPISGHRSVSWYQQTPGQGLQFLFEYFSETQRNKGNFPGRFSGRQFSNSRSEMNVSTLELGDSALYLCASSWEGGPGAQHFGDGTRLSIL.